These 16 T cell receptor beta chains originate from one sample sequenced in a study of blood T cells in healthy people across ages. A sample-barcoded 5' primer and a J-beta primer mix were used in a second PCR of roughly 6 to 11 cycles. TCRdb reanalysed the 5' RACE reads using MiXCR and keeps one entry per CDR3 protein. The data hold about 800,000 distinct CDR3 sequences, with just under 25% observed a single time. This sample also belongs to another study, concerning T cells of mothers and their children.

Sample: blood. The receptors come from a boy aged 10-17 years in good health.

This clonotype was detected a few times. The chain recombines TRBV7-8 with TRBJ2-5; 7 nucleotides match TRBD2. Germline trimming cut 5 bases from V and 1 base from J; bases unmatched to any gene: 4. The CDR3 has 14 amino acids. Germline assignment: CDR1 SGHVS and CDR2 FQNEAQ. In DNA, the CDR3 is TGTGCCAGCAGCGGGAGGGGACTCCAAGAGACCCAGTACTTC. Amino acids: CASSGRGLQETQYF.

CDR3 DNA sequence: TGCGCCAGCAGCGTGACAGTCGACACCTACGAGCAGTACTTC. Translation: CASSVTVDTYEQYF. The chain is built from TRBV5-1 and TRBJ2-7, with a weak D call TRBD1 (5 bases). CDR1 SGHRS and CDR2 YFSETQ come from the germline V gene. The CDR3 has 14 residues. V dropped 4 bases and J dropped 2 bases, with 13 bases sitting between them.

This sequence joins TRBV3-1 and TRBJ1-1; the D is unclear. The germline V gene encodes CDR1 LGHDT and CDR2 YNNKEL (reference sequence). The CDR3 spans 15 residues. The V end lost 1 base, the J end lost 0 bases, and 9 bases lay between the germline ends. CDR3 nucleotides: TGTGCCAGCAGCCAAGGGGCAGGTATGAACACTGAAGCTTTCTTT. Translation gives CASSQGAGMNTEAFF.

The chain employs TRBV7-3 and TRBJ2-1; D is unclear. Trimming took 1 base from V and 12 from J, leaving 16 bases between them. Germline CDR1 SGHTA, CDR2 FQGTGA. This CDR3 spans 14 amino acids. Here the CDR3 reads CASSLSGSGPVQFF. CDR3 nucleotide sequence: TGTGCCAGCAGCTTAAGTGGCTCCGGTCCTGTGCAGTTCTTC.

This clonotype was observed a handful of times. The chain uses TRBV9 and TRBJ2-5; 9 nucleotides align to TRBD2. Germline V gives CDR1 SGDLS, CDR2 YYNGEE. This CDR3 comprises 16 residues. With 4 bases clipped from V and 2 bases from J, the junction kept 9 bases outside the gene matches. The CDR3 DNA is TGTGCCAGCAGCCAGAGGAGTAGCGGGGGACAAGAGACCCAGTACTTC. Encoded protein: CASSQRSSGGQETQYF. Based on the CDR3 plus reference TRBV9 and TRBJ2-5, the full variable domain is DSGVTQTPKHLITATGQRVTLRCSPRSGDLSVYWYQQSLDQGLQFLIQYYNGEERAKGNILERFSAQQFPDLHSELNLSSLELGDSALYFCASSQRSSGGQETQYFGPGTRLLVL.

Comments on this clonotype: The missing conserved phenylalanine or tryptophan at the end of this CDR3 makes a read error likely. The rearrangement joins TRBV29-1 to TRBJ2-1; D possibly corresponds to TRBD2 (6 bases). Trimming cost V 6 bases and J 4 bases, with 10 bases left between them. There are 12 residues in the CDR3. The germline CDR1 and CDR2 sequences are SQVTM and ANQGSEA. This chain's CDR3 is CSVGGLYNEQFL. CDR3 nucleotide sequence: TGCAGCGTGGGGGGACTGTACAATGAGCAGTTCCTC.

The chain links TRBV30 to TRBJ2-3, with TRBD2 as a possible D gene (5 bases). Germline lookup yields CDR1 GTSNPN and CDR2 SVGIG (reference sequence). The CDR3 runs 16 residues. Trimming left V 0 bases short and J 3 bases short, with 16 bases between. This chain's CDR3 is CAWSVPGTSRTDTQYF. As DNA, the CDR3 is TGTGCCTGGAGTGTACCTGGTACTAGTCGTACAGATACGCAGTATTTT.

The V and J genes are TRBV7-2 and TRBJ1-2; 8 bases line up with TRBD1. CDR1 is SGHTA, CDR2 FQGNSA, per germline. J lost 6 bases, V lost 5 bases, and 11 bases had no gene match. The CDR3 contains 15 residues. The CDR3 DNA follows: TGTGCCAGCAGCCCGCGATCAGGGGGCATGAATGGCTACACCTTC. It translates to CASSPRSGGMNGYTF.

The chain combines TRBV6-5 with TRBJ2-1; 8 positions match TRBD1. V was clipped by 0 bases and J by 3 bases; unmatched bases: 4. This CDR3 comprises 16 residues. Germline V gene data show CDR1 as MNHEY and CDR2 as SVGAGI. CDR3 nucleotide sequence: TGTGCCAGCAGTTACTCGAGGGACAGGATCTACAATGAGCAGTTCTTC. This sequence encodes CASSYSRDRIYNEQFF.

The DNA of the CDR3 is TGTGCCAGCAGTTTATTCGGGGCTGGTGGCAATGAGCAGTTCTTC. Protein product: CASSLFGAGGNEQFF. The chain links TRBV27 to TRBJ2-1, with D perhaps TRBD1 or TRBD2 (5 bases each). The CDR3 consists of 15 residues. Trimming shortened V by 1 base and J by 6 bases, and 13 bases separated the two germline ends. Germline V lookup: CDR1 MNHEY, CDR2 SMNVEV (reference sequence).

The chain recombines TRBV7-8 with TRBJ2-3; TRBD2 is a possible D gene (6 bases). CDR1 and CDR2 (germline): SGHVS, FQNEAQ. Trimming stripped 5 bases from V and 5 bases from J, with 17 bases between. The length of the CDR3 is 15 residues. The chain's CDR3 is CASSPEGGGRDTQYF. CDR3 nucleotides: TGTGCCAGCAGCCCCGAGGGCGGAGGGAGAGATACGCAGTATTTT.

This chain links TRBV20-1 with TRBJ2-3; TRBD2 aligns across 10 bases. CDR1 DFQATT and CDR2 SNEGSKA come from the germline V gene (reference sequence). The CDR3 spans 15 residues. J gave up 1 base and V 5 bases, and 6 bases lay outside the gene matches. DNA for the CDR3: TGCAGTGCTGAGACTAGCGGGCGACGCACAGATACGCAGTATTTT. Residues: CSAETSGRRTDTQYF.

The table lists this clonotype with a few counts. CDR3: CASSSSFGYEQYF. CDR3 nucleotides: TGTGCCAGCAGCTCGTCCTTCGGTTACGAGCAGTACTTC. This chain connects TRBV7-8 to TRBJ2-7; unclear D gene. Germline CDR1 and CDR2: SGHVS and FQNEAQ. The CDR3 has 13 amino acids. V lost 4 bases and J 4 bases, leaving 11 bases between the germline ends.

This sequence joins TRBV6-2 or TRBV6-3 and TRBJ1-1, with D unresolved. V was clipped by 7 bases and J by 4 bases, with 22 bases between them. The germline V gene has CDR1 MNHEY and CDR2 SVGEGT. The CDR3 is 16 residues long. Here the CDR3 DNA reads TGTGCCAGCACCGACCCGGGTCACCATTGGGGCACTGAAGCTTTCTTT. Amino acid sequence: CASTDPGHHWGTEAFF.

In this sample, this clonotype turned up once. The CDR3 region is CASSYSSPSTDTQYF. In DNA, the CDR3 is TGTGCCAGCAGTTACTCTTCGCCTAGCACAGATACGCAGTATTTT. The chain joins TRBV6-5 to TRBJ2-3; no firm D call. CDR1 and CDR2 from the germline V gene are MNHEY and SVGAGI. Trimming took 0 bases from V and 0 from J, leaving 7 bases between them. The CDR3 is 15 residues long.

This clonotype was found a few times. This chain joins TRBV10-3 and TRBJ2-4; no firm D call. The CDR3 sequence is 12 residues long. The germline V gene encodes CDR1 ENHRY and CDR2 SYGVKD. The V end lost 5 bases, the J end lost 11 bases, and 13 bases lay between the germline ends. The CDR3 here is CAISSDGDVQYF. The CDR3 region has the DNA TGTGCCATCAGTTCGGACGGAGACGTTCAGTACTTC.